The 7 T cell receptor beta chains in this list originate from one sample, sequenced in a study of blood T cell repertoires in COVID-19. Using immunoSEQ multiplex PCR, the repertoire was profiled, and TCRdb retains in-frame clones only, with some absent. The sample contains around 500,000 clones, approximately 90% of which appear only once. Sequencing was carried out using PBMCs or T cells enriched from blood (not recorded which). These TCRs come from a middle-aged woman who had recovered from COVID-19.

V is TRBV4-3 and J is TRBJ1-4; D is ambiguous. The CDR3 has 16 amino acids. Trimming removed 3 bases from V and 6 bases from J, with 17 bases in between. Germline lookup yields CDR1 LGHNA and CDR2 YSLEER. CDR3 coding DNA: TGCGCCAGCAGCCAGGGCCTGGGTTCGATTGATGAAAAACTGTTTTTT. Amino acids: CASSQGLGSIDEKLFF.

The rearrangement links TRBV12-5 to TRBJ2-1; D is unclear. Trimming removed 0 bases at V and 2 bases at J, with 11 bases between. Germline V gives CDR1 LGHNT, CDR2 FRNRAP. The CDR3 contains 16 residues. CDR3 amino acids: CASGLVARGPYNEQFF. CDR3 nucleotide sequence: TGTGCTAGTGGTTTGGTAGCCCGAGGCCCCTACAATGAGCAGTTCTTC.

V is TRBV19 and J is TRBJ2-7; 10 positions match TRBD2. Germline trimming cut 6 bases from V and 7 bases from J; bases unmatched to any gene: 6. CDR3 size: 13 residues. CDR1 LNHDA and CDR2 SQIVND come from the germline V gene (reference sequence). The CDR3 region has the DNA TGTGCCAGTAGGTCTAGCGGGAGCGAAGAGCAGTACTTC. Protein sequence: CASRSSGSEEQYF.

The chain recombines TRBV5-1 with TRBJ2-2, with TRBD1 identical over 8 bases. Looked up from germline, CDR1 is SGHRS and CDR2 is YFSETQ. V lost 3 bases and J lost 5; bases outside the gene matches: 6. CDR3 size: 15 residues. CDR3 DNA sequence: TGCGCCAGCAGCTCGGACAGGGTAGGAACCGGGGAGCTGTTTTTT. Amino acids: CASSSDRVGTGELFF.

This chain uses TRBV7-2 with TRBJ2-1, with a possible D match to TRBD1 (6 bases). Trimming shortened V by 5 bases and J by 0 bases, and 20 bases separated the two germline ends. The CDR3 has 18 amino acids. In germline, CDR1 is SGHTA, CDR2 FQGNSA. CDR3 sequence: CASSIKVGGPSSYNEQFF. Written as DNA, the CDR3 is TGTGCCAGCAGCATCAAAGTAGGGGGTCCGAGCTCCTACAATGAGCAGTTCTTC.

The rearrangement uses TRBV4-3 and TRBJ1-5; D unresolved. The CDR3 covers 14 residues. V dropped 5 bases and J dropped 0 bases, with 8 bases sitting between them. Germline CDR1 reads LGHNA; CDR2 reads YSLEER. CDR3 region: CASSVQASNQPQHF. The CDR3 DNA reads TGCGCCAGCAGCGTCCAAGCTAGCAATCAGCCCCAGCATTTT.

The chain employs TRBV19 and TRBJ2-1, with 11 bases aligning to TRBD2. Germline values: CDR1 LNHDA, CDR2 SQIVND (reference sequence). The V segment lost 8 bases and the J segment 6 bases; nucleotides outside the gene matches: 6. The CDR3 contains 14 residues. DNA for the CDR3: TGTGCCAGTGTCTCCGGACTAGCGGGCAATGAGCAGTTCTTC. This gives the protein CASVSGLAGNEQFF.